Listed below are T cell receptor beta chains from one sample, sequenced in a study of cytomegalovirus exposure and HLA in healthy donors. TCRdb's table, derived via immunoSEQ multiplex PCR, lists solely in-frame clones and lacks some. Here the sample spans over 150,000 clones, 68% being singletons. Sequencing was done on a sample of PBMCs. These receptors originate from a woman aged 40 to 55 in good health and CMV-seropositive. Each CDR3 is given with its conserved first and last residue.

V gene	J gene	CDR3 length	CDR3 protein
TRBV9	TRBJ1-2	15	CASSVGTAPNYGYTF
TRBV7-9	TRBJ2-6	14	CAGSGAGGANVLTF
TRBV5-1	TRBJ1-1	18	CASSSEGTGGIRDTEAFF
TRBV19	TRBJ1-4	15	CASSTRGPSNEKLFF
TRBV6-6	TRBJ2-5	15	CASRITGTGRETQYF
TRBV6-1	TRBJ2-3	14	CASRIAGSTDTQYF
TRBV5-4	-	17	CASSLNHGGGGSYEQYF
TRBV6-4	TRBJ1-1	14	CASSDSGGVTEAFF
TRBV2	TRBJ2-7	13	CASRDQGPYEQYF
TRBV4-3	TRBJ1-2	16	CASSQDWDSGWYGYPF
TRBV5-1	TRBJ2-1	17	CASSYLPRMGGYNEQFF
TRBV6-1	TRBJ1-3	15	CASSGHQGTGNTIYF
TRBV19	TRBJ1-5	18	CASSSTGAGRGHKSPQHF
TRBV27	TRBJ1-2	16	CASSYSGVGGGYGYTF
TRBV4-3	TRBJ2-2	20	CASSQDGGKGMVANTGELFF
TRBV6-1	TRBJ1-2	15	CASRKTGTENYGYTF
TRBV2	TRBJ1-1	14	CASSLQGGTTEAFF
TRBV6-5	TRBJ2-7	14	CASSYYRQDHEQYF
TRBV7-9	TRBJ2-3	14	CASSYGQGLDTQYF
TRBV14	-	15	CASSQRAGESYEQYF